This is a list of T cell receptor beta chains from one sample in a study of blood T cell repertoires in COVID-19. TCRdb's table, derived via immunoSEQ multiplex PCR, lists solely in-frame clones and lacks some. The sample holds 200,000 to 250,000 clones, about nine tenths seen once. Sequencing used peripheral blood. The origin of the receptors is a man in his 60s who had recovered from COVID-19. CDR3s include the opening cysteine and the closing phenylalanine or tryptophan. D genes are given only for firm matches. Size is omitted from some rows. Given values are once, few, many or a class for expanded clones.

j_call clone_size v_call d_call cdr3_nt cdr3_aa
TRBJ1-1 . TRBV6-5 . TGTGCCAGCAGTTACAAATTTAACACAGACACTGAAGCTTTCTTT CASSYKFNTDTEAFF
TRBJ2-3 once TRBV6-4 . TGTGCCAGCAGTGCTGACAGAGGAGATACGCAGTATTTT CASSADRGDTQYF
TRBJ2-1 . TRBV5-6 . TGTGCCAGCAGCAAACAGGTTTTCAATGAGCAGTTCTTC CASSKQVFNEQFF
TRBJ2-3 . TRBV7-6 . TGTGCCAGCAGTTCTATACTAGATCGGGGAGATACGCAGTATTTT CASSSILDRGDTQYF
TRBJ2-3 . TRBV5-4 . TGTGCCAGCAGCTTGTTACGGGAATCTAGCACAGATACGCAGTATTTT CASSLLRESSTDTQYF
TRBJ2-7 . TRBV4-1 . TGCGCCAGCAGCCCCCTAGGGGCAGGGATGTCCTACGAGCAGTACTTC CASSPLGAGMSYEQYF
TRBJ2-5 . TRBV5-6 . TGTGCCAGCAGCTTTTACGGGATACCCCAAGAGACCCAGTACTTC CASSFYGIPQETQYF
TRBJ2-3 . TRBV30 TRBD2 TGTGCCTGGAGCTTAGCGGGACGAACAGATACGCAGTATTTT CAWSLAGRTDTQYF
TRBJ2-7 . TRBV28 . TGTGCCTCAGAGGTCGGGACTTTTCCTTACGAGCAGTACTTC CASEVGTFPYEQYF
TRBJ1-2 . TRBV27 TRBD1 TGTGCCAGCAGTTCCCTGGGACAGGTAGCTAACTATGGCTACACCTTC CASSSLGQVANYGYTF
TRBJ1-3 . TRBV10-3 TRBD1 TGTGCCATCAGTCCGGGACAGACCTCTGGAAACACCATATATTTT CAISPGQTSGNTIYF
TRBJ2-5 . TRBV5-5 . TGTGCCAGCAGCTTGGGACAGGCTCGGGAGACCCAGTACTTC CASSLGQARETQYF
TRBJ2-7 . TRBV7-9 TRBD1 TGTGCCAGCAGCGCCGACAGGGGGCTGATCTACGAGCAGTACTTC CASSADRGLIYEQYF
TRBJ1-3 . TRBV5-1 TRBD1 TGCGCCAGCAGCTGGGGACCCGGACAGGAGACTGGAAACACCATATATTTT CASSWGPGQETGNTIYF
TRBJ1-1 . TRBV19 . TGTGCCAGTAGTATTATGGGGCAGGTTAACACTGAAGCTTTCTTT CASSIMGQVNTEAFF
TRBJ2-3 . TRBV5-1 . TGCGCCAGCAGCTTGGGGGCGGGATTCACAGATACGCAGTATTTT CASSLGAGFTDTQYF